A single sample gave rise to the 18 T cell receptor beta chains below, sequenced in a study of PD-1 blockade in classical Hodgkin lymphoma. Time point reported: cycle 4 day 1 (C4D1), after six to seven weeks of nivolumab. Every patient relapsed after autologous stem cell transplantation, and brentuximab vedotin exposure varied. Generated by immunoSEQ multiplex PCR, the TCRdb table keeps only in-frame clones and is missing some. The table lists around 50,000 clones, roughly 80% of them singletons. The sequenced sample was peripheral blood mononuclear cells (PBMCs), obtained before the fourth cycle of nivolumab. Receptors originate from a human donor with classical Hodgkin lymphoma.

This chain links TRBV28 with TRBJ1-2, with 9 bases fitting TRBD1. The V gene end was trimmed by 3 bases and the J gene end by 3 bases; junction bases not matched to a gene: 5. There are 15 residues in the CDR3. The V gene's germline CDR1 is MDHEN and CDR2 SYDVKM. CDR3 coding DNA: TGTGCCAGCAGTTTCGGGGACAGGGATCACTATGGCTACACCTTC. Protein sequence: CASSFGDRDHYGYTF.

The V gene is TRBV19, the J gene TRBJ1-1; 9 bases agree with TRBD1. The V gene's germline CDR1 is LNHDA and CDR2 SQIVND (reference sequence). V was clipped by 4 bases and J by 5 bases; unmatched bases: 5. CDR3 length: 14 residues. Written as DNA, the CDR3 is TGTGCCAGTAGTAATACAGGGGGCAGGACTGAAGCTTTCTTT. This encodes CASSNTGGRTEAFF.

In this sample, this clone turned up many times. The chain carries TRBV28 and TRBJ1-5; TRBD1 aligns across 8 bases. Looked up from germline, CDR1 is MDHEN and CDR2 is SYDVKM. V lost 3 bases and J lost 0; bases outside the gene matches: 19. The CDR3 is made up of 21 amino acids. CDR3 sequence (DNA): TGTGCCAGCAGTTTCGCACCCGGGACAGGATCCGAGGCCTATAGCAATCAGCCCCAGCATTTT. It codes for CASSFAPGTGSEAYSNQPQHF.

The chain's CDR3 is CASSGRDRESQNYGYTF. The CDR3 DNA reads TGCGCCAGCAGCGGCCGGGACAGGGAGAGTCAAAACTATGGCTACACCTTC. The V call is TRBV5-1, the J call TRBJ1-2; TRBD1 matches at 9 bases. This CDR3 has 17 amino acids. Per germline, CDR1 SGHRS and CDR2 YFSETQ. V gave up 4 bases and J gave up 2 bases; unmatched junction bases: 12.

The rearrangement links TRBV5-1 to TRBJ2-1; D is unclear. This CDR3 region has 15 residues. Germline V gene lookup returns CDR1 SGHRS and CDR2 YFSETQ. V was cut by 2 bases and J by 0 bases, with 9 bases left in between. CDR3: CASSFGLNSYNEQFF. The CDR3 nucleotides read TGCGCCAGCAGCTTCGGCCTGAACTCCTACAATGAGCAGTTCTTC. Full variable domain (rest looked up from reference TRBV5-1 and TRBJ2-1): KAGVTQTPRYLIKTRGQQVTLSCSPISGHRSVSWYQQTPGQGLQFLFEYFSETQRNKGNFPGRFSGRQFSNSRSEMNVSTLELGDSALYLCASSFGLNSYNEQFFGPGTRLTVL.

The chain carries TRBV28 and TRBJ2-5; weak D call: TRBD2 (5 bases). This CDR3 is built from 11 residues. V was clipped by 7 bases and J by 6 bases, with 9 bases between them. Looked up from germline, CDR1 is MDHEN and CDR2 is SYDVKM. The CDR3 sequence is CASTGIKTQYF. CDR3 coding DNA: TGTGCCAGCACGGGGATCAAGACCCAGTACTTC. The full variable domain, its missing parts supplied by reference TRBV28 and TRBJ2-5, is DVKVTQSSRYLVKRTGEKVFLECVQDMDHENMFWYRQDPGLGLRLIYFSYDVKMKEKGDIPEGYSVSREKKERFSLILESASTNQTSMYLCASTGIKTQYFGPGTRLLVL.

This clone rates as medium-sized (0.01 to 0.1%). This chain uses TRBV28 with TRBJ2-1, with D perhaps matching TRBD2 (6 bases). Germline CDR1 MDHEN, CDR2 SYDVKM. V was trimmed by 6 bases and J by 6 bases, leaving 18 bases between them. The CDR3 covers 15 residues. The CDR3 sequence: CASSIGRDPLNEQFF. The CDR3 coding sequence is TGTGCCAGCAGCATAGGGCGGGACCCCCTCAATGAGCAGTTCTTC.

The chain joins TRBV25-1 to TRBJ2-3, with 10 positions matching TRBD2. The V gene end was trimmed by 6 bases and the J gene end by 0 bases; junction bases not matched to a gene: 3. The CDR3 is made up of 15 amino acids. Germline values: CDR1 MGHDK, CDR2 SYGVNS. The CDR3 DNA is TGTGCCAGCAGCTTGACTAGCGGGAGCACAGATACGCAGTATTTT. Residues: CASSLTSGSTDTQYF.

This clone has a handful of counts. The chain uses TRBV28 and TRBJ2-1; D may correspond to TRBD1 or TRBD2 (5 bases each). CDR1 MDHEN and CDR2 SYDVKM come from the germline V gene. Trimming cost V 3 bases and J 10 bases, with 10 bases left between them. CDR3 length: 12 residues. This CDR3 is CASSLGVLEQFF. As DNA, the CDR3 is TGTGCCAGCAGTTTGGGGGTCCTAGAGCAGTTCTTC. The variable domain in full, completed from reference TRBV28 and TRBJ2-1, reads DVKVTQSSRYLVKRTGEKVFLECVQDMDHENMFWYRQDPGLGLRLIYFSYDVKMKEKGDIPEGYSVSREKKERFSLILESASTNQTSMYLCASSLGVLEQFFGPGTRLTVL.

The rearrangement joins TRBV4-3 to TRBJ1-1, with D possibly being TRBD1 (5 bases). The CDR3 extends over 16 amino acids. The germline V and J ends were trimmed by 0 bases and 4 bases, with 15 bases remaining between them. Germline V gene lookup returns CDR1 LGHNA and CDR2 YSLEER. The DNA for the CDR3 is TGCGCCAGCAGCCAAGATTACGGGACGTTGAGCACTGAAGCTTTCTTT. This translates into CASSQDYGTLSTEAFF.

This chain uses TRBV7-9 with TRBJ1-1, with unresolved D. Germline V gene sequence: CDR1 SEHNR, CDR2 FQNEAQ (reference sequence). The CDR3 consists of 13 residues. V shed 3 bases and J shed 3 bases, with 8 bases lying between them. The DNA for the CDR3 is TGTGCCAGCAGCTTTGTGGCAGACACTGAAGCTTTCTTT. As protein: CASSFVADTEAFF.

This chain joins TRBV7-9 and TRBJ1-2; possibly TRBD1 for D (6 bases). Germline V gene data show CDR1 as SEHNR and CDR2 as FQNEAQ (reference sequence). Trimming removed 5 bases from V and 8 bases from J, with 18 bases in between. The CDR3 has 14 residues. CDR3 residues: CASSLQQGAGGYTF. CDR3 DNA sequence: TGTGCCAGCAGCCTCCAACAGGGTGCGGGCGGCTACACCTTC.

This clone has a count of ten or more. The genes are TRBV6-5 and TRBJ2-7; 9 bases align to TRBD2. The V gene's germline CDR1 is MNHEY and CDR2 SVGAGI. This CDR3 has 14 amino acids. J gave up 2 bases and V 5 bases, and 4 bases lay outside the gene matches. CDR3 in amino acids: CASSNAGGPYEQYF. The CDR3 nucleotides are TGTGCCAGCAGTAATGCGGGAGGGCCCTACGAGCAGTACTTC.

The CDR3 reads CASSINHQGHYGYTF. The DNA of the CDR3 is TGTGCCAGTAGTATAAATCACCAGGGGCACTATGGCTACACCTTC. The V and J genes are TRBV19 and TRBJ1-2, with D tentatively TRBD1 (6 bases). The CDR3 runs to 15 residues. The V gene lost 2 bases and the J gene lost 3 bases, with 13 bases spanning the gap. Germline CDR1 is LNHDA and CDR2 is SQIVND (reference sequence).

The chain's CDR3 is CASSLGHTDTQYF. CDR3 in DNA: TGCGCCAGCAGCTTGGGTCACACAGATACGCAGTATTTT. V and J are TRBV5-1 and TRBJ2-3; D call uncertain. The ends were cut back, 0 bases at V and 2 bases at J, with 4 bases in the middle. The CDR3 length is 13 residues. Germline V gene lookup returns CDR1 SGHRS and CDR2 YFSETQ.

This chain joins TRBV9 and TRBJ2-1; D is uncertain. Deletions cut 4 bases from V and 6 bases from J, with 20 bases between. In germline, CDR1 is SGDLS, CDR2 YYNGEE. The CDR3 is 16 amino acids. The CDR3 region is CASSPNPGPRPNEQFF. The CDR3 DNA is TGTGCCAGCAGCCCAAACCCGGGCCCTCGCCCCAATGAGCAGTTCTTC.

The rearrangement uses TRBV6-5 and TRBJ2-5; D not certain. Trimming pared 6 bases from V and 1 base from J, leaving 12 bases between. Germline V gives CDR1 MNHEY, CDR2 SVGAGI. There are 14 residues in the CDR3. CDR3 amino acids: CASRSQRLQETQYF. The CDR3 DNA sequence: TGTGCCAGCAGAAGCCAAAGGCTCCAAGAGACCCAGTACTTC.

The CDR3: CASSPEATRLYNEQFF. The CDR3, as DNA: TGCGCCAGCAGCCCCGAAGCGACTAGATTATACAATGAGCAGTTCTTC. V and J are TRBV4-1 and TRBJ2-1, with D maybe TRBD2 (6 bases). The CDR3 contains 16 residues. Trimming took 4 bases from V and 4 from J, leaving 17 bases between them. Per germline, CDR1 MGHRA and CDR2 YSYEKL.